The rows below give T cell receptor beta chains drawn from one sample of a study of regulatory T cells in long-lasting Graves disease. TCRdb fed the multiplex PCR reads into MiXCR, producing one record per CDR3 protein. Of about 400,000 distinct CDR3 sequences listed, approximately 16% were seen once; the top ten hold about 8.3%. This sample was shared with a second study, whose subject was T cells in Graves' hyperthyroidism and ophthalmopathy.

The sequences come from peripheral blood mononuclear cells (PBMCs), collected at new diagnosis, from a patient treated with antithyroid drugs. The receptors originated from a woman in her 40s with Graves disease. The CDR3 runs from the conserved cysteine through the conserved F or W. Fields, in order: V gene, D gene, J gene, clone size, CDR3 DNA, CDR3 protein. D genes are given only for firm matches. Clone size is not always given. Where it is, it says once, few, many or a class for expanded clones.

v_gene: TRBV6-2/TRBV6-3; d_gene: TRBD2; j_gene: TRBJ2-7; abundance: NA; CDR3nt: TGTGCCAGCAGTTCTCTCCTGGGACTAGCGGGGTCCTACGAGCAGTACTTC; CDR3aa: CASSSLLGLAGSYEQYF
v_gene: TRBV7-3; d_gene: NA; j_gene: TRBJ2-3; abundance: many; CDR3nt: TGTGCCAGCAGCTTAACTCGGGGGATGGGCACAGATACGCAGTATTTT; CDR3aa: CASSLTRGMGTDTQYF
v_gene: TRBV27; d_gene: NA; j_gene: TRBJ2-2; abundance: many; CDR3nt: TGTGCCAGCAGTTTTTTGGGAGGCCCCGGGGAGCTGTTTTTT; CDR3aa: CASSFLGGPGELFF
v_gene: TRBV12-5; d_gene: NA; j_gene: TRBJ1-4; abundance: few; CDR3nt: TGTGCTCCCAGGCGAAATGAAAAACTGTTTTTT; CDR3aa: CAPRRNEKLFF
v_gene: TRBV29-1; d_gene: NA; j_gene: TRBJ2-1; abundance: few; CDR3nt: TGCAGCGTTGACAGGTGGTACAGGGAAAATGAGCAGTTCTTC; CDR3aa: CSVDRWYRENEQFF
v_gene: TRBV12-3/TRBV12-4; d_gene: TRBD2; j_gene: TRBJ2-3; abundance: many; CDR3nt: TGTGCCAGCAGTTACTTAGCGGGAGCGGGAGATACGCAGTATTTT; CDR3aa: CASSYLAGAGDTQYF
v_gene: TRBV12-3/TRBV12-4; d_gene: TRBD1; j_gene: TRBJ1-4; abundance: many; CDR3nt: TGTGCCAGCAGTTTAGGGGACAGGGAGTGGGCAACTAATGAAAAACTGTTTTTT; CDR3aa: CASSLGDREWATNEKLFF
v_gene: TRBV20-1; d_gene: TRBD1; j_gene: TRBJ2-3; abundance: many; CDR3nt: TGCAGTGCTAGACCAGGGACAGGGGCAGATACGCAGTATTTT; CDR3aa: CSARPGTGADTQYF
v_gene: TRBV6-2/TRBV6-3; d_gene: TRBD2; j_gene: TRBJ2-7; abundance: many; CDR3nt: TGTGCCAGCAGTCCCCCGGGGAATAGCGGGAGAACCTACGAGCAGTACTTC; CDR3aa: CASSPPGNSGRTYEQYF
v_gene: TRBV18; d_gene: NA; j_gene: TRBJ1-4; abundance: many; CDR3nt: TGTGCCAGCTCATTCGACAGGATGGATGAAAAACTGTTTTTT; CDR3aa: CASSFDRMDEKLFF
v_gene: TRBV18; d_gene: TRBD1; j_gene: TRBJ2-1; abundance: NA; CDR3nt: TGTGCCAGCTCATCGTCCCGGGACAGACTTAACTCCTACAATGAGCAGTTCTTC; CDR3aa: CASSSSRDRLNSYNEQFF
v_gene: TRBV2; d_gene: NA; j_gene: TRBJ2-3; abundance: NA; CDR3nt: TGTGCCAGCATTGTGGTGGGCGCTTGGCTCTCCGGGCCCACAGATACGCAGTATTTT; CDR3aa: CASIVVGAWLSGPTDTQYF
v_gene: TRBV7-8; d_gene: TRBD1; j_gene: TRBJ1-6; abundance: many; CDR3nt: TGTGCCAGCAGCCCCGGGACAGAAAATTCACCCCTCCACTTT; CDR3aa: CASSPGTENSPLHF
v_gene: TRBV28; d_gene: TRBD1; j_gene: TRBJ2-7; abundance: many; CDR3nt: TGTGCCAGCACCCGACCTTCTTACCGGACAGGCTCCTACGAGCAGTACTTC; CDR3aa: CASTRPSYRTGSYEQYF
v_gene: TRBV10-3; d_gene: NA; j_gene: TRBJ2-2; abundance: many; CDR3nt: TGTGCCATCAGTGCGGGAGTACCGGGAAACACCGGGGAGCTGTTTTTT; CDR3aa: CAISAGVPGNTGELFF
v_gene: TRBV6-9; d_gene: NA; j_gene: TRBJ2-5; abundance: many; CDR3nt: TGTGCCAGCAGTTACGTGCCAGAACAAGAGACCCAGTACTTC; CDR3aa: CASSYVPEQETQYF
v_gene: TRBV29-1; d_gene: NA; j_gene: TRBJ2-7; abundance: many; CDR3nt: TGCAGCGTTGTGGGGGCTTACGAGCAGTACTTC; CDR3aa: CSVVGAYEQYF
v_gene: TRBV29-1; d_gene: NA; j_gene: TRBJ2-1; abundance: NA; CDR3nt: TGCAGCGCCCTGTTAGTGGTGTGGAATGAGCAGTTCTTC; CDR3aa: CSALLVVWNEQFF
v_gene: TRBV27; d_gene: TRBD1; j_gene: TRBJ1-1; abundance: many; CDR3nt: TGTGCCAGCAGTTCAGGACAGGTGAACACTGAAGCTTTCTTT; CDR3aa: CASSSGQVNTEAFF
v_gene: TRBV30; d_gene: TRBD2; j_gene: TRBJ2-2; abundance: many; CDR3nt: TGTGCCTGGGGGAGAGCGGGAAGCGGGGAGCTGTTTTTT; CDR3aa: CAWGRAGSGELFF
v_gene: TRBV10-1; d_gene: TRBD1; j_gene: TRBJ2-1; abundance: NA; CDR3nt: TGCGCCAGCAGCCGGGACAGGGGGAATGAGCAGTTCTTC; CDR3aa: CASSRDRGNEQFF
v_gene: TRBV10-1; d_gene: NA; j_gene: TRBJ1-1; abundance: many; CDR3nt: TGCGCCAGCAGTGAGTTGCGCGCCGGGCGCGGTGGTACTGAAGCTTTCTTT; CDR3aa: CASSELRAGRGGTEAFF
v_gene: TRBV27; d_gene: NA; j_gene: TRBJ1-1; abundance: many; CDR3nt: TGTGCCAGCAGTTTATACGGAATGAACACTGAAGCTTTCTTT; CDR3aa: CASSLYGMNTEAFF
v_gene: TRBV7-3; d_gene: NA; j_gene: TRBJ1-2; abundance: few; CDR3nt: TGTGCCAGCATTCCAAGTTCCGGACACAGAGGCTACACCTTC; CDR3aa: CASIPSSGHRGYTF
v_gene: TRBV5-1; d_gene: NA; j_gene: TRBJ2-1; abundance: few; CDR3nt: TGCGCCAGCAGCCTGGGGATCGGGAACAATGAGCAGTTCTTC; CDR3aa: CASSLGIGNNEQFF
v_gene: TRBV6-1; d_gene: NA; j_gene: TRBJ1-3; abundance: NA; CDR3nt: TGTGCCAGCAGTGTCGAATACACCATATATTTT; CDR3aa: CASSVEYTIYF
v_gene: TRBV25-1; d_gene: NA; j_gene: TRBJ2-1; abundance: few; CDR3nt: TGTGCCAGCAGTGAGACGAGGACCCGCTCCCTGGACAATGAGCAGTTCTTC; CDR3aa: CASSETRTRSLDNEQFF
v_gene: TRBV6-2/TRBV6-3; d_gene: NA; j_gene: TRBJ2-7; abundance: many; CDR3nt: TGTGCCAGCAGTTACACGGACGGATACGAGCAGTACTTC; CDR3aa: CASSYTDGYEQYF
v_gene: TRBV11-3; d_gene: NA; j_gene: TRBJ2-5; abundance: many; CDR3nt: TGTGCCAGCAGCTTAGGGGCAGGGACGGAGACCCAGTACTTC; CDR3aa: CASSLGAGTETQYF
v_gene: TRBV5-1; d_gene: TRBD1; j_gene: TRBJ1-1; abundance: few; CDR3nt: TGCGCCAGCAGCTGGACAGGGGGCGACACTGAAGCTTTCTTT; CDR3aa: CASSWTGGDTEAFF
v_gene: TRBV7-9; d_gene: TRBD2; j_gene: TRBJ2-7; abundance: few; CDR3nt: TGTGCCAGCAGCAAAGCGGGAGTTAGCTCCTACGAGCAGTACTTC; CDR3aa: CASSKAGVSSYEQYF
v_gene: TRBV29-1; d_gene: NA; j_gene: TRBJ2-5; abundance: NA; CDR3nt: TGCAGCGTTGAGGGGTTTGTCCAAGAGACCCAGTACTTC; CDR3aa: CSVEGFVQETQYF
v_gene: TRBV20-1; d_gene: TRBD2; j_gene: TRBJ2-3; abundance: NA; CDR3nt: TGCAGTGCGAAACTGGGACTAGCGGGAAGCGATACGCAGTATTTT; CDR3aa: CSAKLGLAGSDTQYF
v_gene: TRBV5-1; d_gene: TRBD2; j_gene: TRBJ2-3; abundance: many; CDR3nt: TGTGCCAGCAGTTCCAGCGGGAGGGGCACAGATACGCAGTATTTT; CDR3aa: CASSSSGRGTDTQYF
v_gene: TRBV14; d_gene: NA; j_gene: TRBJ2-1; abundance: many; CDR3nt: TGTGCCAGCAGCCAAGGGGTCAGGGCCCCCTACAATGAGCAGTTCTTC; CDR3aa: CASSQGVRAPYNEQFF
v_gene: TRBV6-1; d_gene: NA; j_gene: TRBJ2-7; abundance: few; CDR3nt: TGTGCCAGCATTAACAGGAGGGGGAGGTCCTACGAGCAGTACTTC; CDR3aa: CASINRRGRSYEQYF
v_gene: TRBV19; d_gene: TRBD1; j_gene: TRBJ1-1; abundance: few; CDR3nt: TGTGCCAGTAGTGCATGGACAGGGGGCGGCACTGAAGCTTTCTTT; CDR3aa: CASSAWTGGGTEAFF
v_gene: TRBV20-1; d_gene: NA; j_gene: TRBJ2-5; abundance: NA; CDR3nt: TGCAGTGCTAGAGGCGCGGCCCGCCAAGAGACCCAGTACTTC; CDR3aa: CSARGAARQETQYF
v_gene: TRBV11-2; d_gene: NA; j_gene: TRBJ1-3; abundance: few; CDR3nt: TGTGCCAGCGAGTCATGGTCTGGAAACACCATATATTTT; CDR3aa: CASESWSGNTIYF
v_gene: TRBV6-4; d_gene: NA; j_gene: TRBJ1-5; abundance: many; CDR3nt: TGTGCCAGCAGTTACTCCGCAGGGACAAATCAGCCCCAGCATTTT; CDR3aa: CASSYSAGTNQPQHF
v_gene: TRBV6-2/TRBV6-3; d_gene: NA; j_gene: TRBJ2-1; abundance: NA; CDR3nt: TGTGCCAGCACGGCGGTAATCTACAATGAGCAGTTCTTC; CDR3aa: CASTAVIYNEQFF
v_gene: TRBV10-2; d_gene: NA; j_gene: TRBJ1-1; abundance: many; CDR3nt: TGCGCCAGCCGCCTCCGGTCGGTGGGCACTGAAGCTTTCTTT; CDR3aa: CASRLRSVGTEAFF
v_gene: TRBV12-3/TRBV12-4; d_gene: NA; j_gene: TRBJ2-1; abundance: NA; CDR3nt: TGTGCCAGCAGTCTCAAAAATGAGCAGTTCTTC; CDR3aa: CASSLKNEQFF
v_gene: TRBV14; d_gene: NA; j_gene: TRBJ2-1; abundance: few; CDR3nt: TGTGCCAGCAGCCAAGAACGATCCTACAATGAGCAGTTCTTC; CDR3aa: CASSQERSYNEQFF